The 6 T cell receptor beta chains given below trace back to one sample, sequenced in a study of cytotoxic CD8 clonotypes in ibrutinib-treated CLL. Here immunoSEQ multiplex PCR was the method, and the copy in TCRdb shows in-frame clones only, minus some. The sample shows around 200,000 clones, just under 80% of them seen only once. The sample was PBMCs, taken after 12 months of ibrutinib treatment. Source of these receptors: a human donor with chronic lymphocytic leukemia.

The chain is built from TRBV5-1 and TRBJ1-4, with D possibly being TRBD1 (5 bases). V was clipped by 5 bases and J by 2 bases, with 13 bases between them. The CDR3 extends over 15 amino acids. Germline V gives CDR1 SGHRS, CDR2 YFSETQ. The CDR3 DNA reads TGCGCCAGCAGAATGGGACCAGCGACTAATGAAAAACTGTTTTTT. Its protein product is CASRMGPATNEKLFF.

The CDR3 DNA sequence: TGTGCCTGGAGTAAGCCCCCGGGACCCTACGAGCAGTACTTC. Protein product: CAWSKPPGPYEQYF. This chain connects TRBV30 to TRBJ2-7; possibly TRBD1 or TRBD2 for D (5 bases each). Trimming took off 2 bases at V and 2 bases at J, with 13 bases between the two ends. Germline CDR1 is GTSNPN and CDR2 is SVGIG (reference sequence). This CDR3 spans 14 amino acids.

This sequence joins TRBV14 and TRBJ2-1; possible D gene TRBD2, 6 bases. The CDR3 runs to 13 residues. The ends were cut back, 2 bases at V and 13 bases at J, with 15 bases in the middle. Germline loops: CDR1 SGHDN, CDR2 FVKESK. CDR3 nucleotides: TGTGCCAGCAGCCAATGGGACTCCCAAGCCCAGTTCTTC. Amino acid sequence: CASSQWDSQAQFF.

The rearrangement joins TRBV12-5 to TRBJ2-5; tentative D call: TRBD2 (5 bases). This CDR3 has 13 residues. Germline loops: CDR1 LGHNT, CDR2 FRNRAP. Trimming stripped 7 bases from V and 2 bases from J, with 11 bases between. The CDR3 reads CASAPGLQETQYF. CDR3 nucleotides: TGTGCTAGTGCCCCTGGACTTCAAGAGACCCAGTACTTC.

The chain joins TRBV10-3 to TRBJ2-1; D is unclear. CDR1 is ENHRY and CDR2 is SYGVKD in the germline V gene. The CDR3 extends over 16 amino acids. Between the trimmed V and J ends, which lost 11 bases and 0 bases, there was a span of 20 bases. In DNA, the CDR3 is TGTGCCGTTGCAAAGGGCCAGTTAAGCTCCTACAATGAGCAGTTCTTC. Its translation is CAVAKGQLSSYNEQFF.

The genes are TRBV5-4 and TRBJ2-7, with 7 bases identical to TRBD1. V shed 4 bases, J shed 2 bases, and the junction held 9 bases outside the gene matches. CDR3 size: 15 residues. The germline V gene encodes CDR1 SGHNT and CDR2 YYREEE (reference sequence). The CDR3 loop reads CASSIRQGSPYEQYF. CDR3 sequence (DNA): TGTGCCAGCAGCATAAGACAGGGTAGCCCCTACGAGCAGTACTTC.